The clone carrying this TCR beta chain was seen a few times. What it binds is unknown. The CDR3 is made up of 14 amino acids. CDR1 and CDR2 (germline): SEHNR, FQNEAQ (reference sequence). Trimming shortened V by 3 bases and J by 6 bases, and 15 bases separated the two germline ends. The data were obtained in a study of T-cell memory formation after mild COVID-19. Looking at the study overall: The study found TCR clusters largely donor specific.

Study-level points and caveats: Mostly located in CM and EM were contracting CD4+ clones, with contracting CD8+ clones located in EMRA. CD4/CD8 balance characterized clones contracting day 15 to 85, and CD4+ skew characterized later expanders.

TCRdb used MiXCR to reprocess the 5' RACE reads, holding one entry per CDR3 protein. Counted here are fewer than 650,000 distinct CDR3 sequences, less than 25% occurring once; the ten biggest clones make up around 9.2%. This receptor was obtained from an adult woman who had mild COVID-19 (a few samples of this study predate the infection). Cell type and time point are not known. The chain employs TRBV7-9 and TRBJ2-7, with a possible D match to TRBD1 (6 bases). Sequenced: PBMCs or a T cell subset sorted from them (not recorded which). CDR3 nucleotides: TGTGCCAGCAGCTTCTCCTCACTGGGGGCCGAGCAGTACTTC. This gives the protein CASSFSSLGAEQYF.